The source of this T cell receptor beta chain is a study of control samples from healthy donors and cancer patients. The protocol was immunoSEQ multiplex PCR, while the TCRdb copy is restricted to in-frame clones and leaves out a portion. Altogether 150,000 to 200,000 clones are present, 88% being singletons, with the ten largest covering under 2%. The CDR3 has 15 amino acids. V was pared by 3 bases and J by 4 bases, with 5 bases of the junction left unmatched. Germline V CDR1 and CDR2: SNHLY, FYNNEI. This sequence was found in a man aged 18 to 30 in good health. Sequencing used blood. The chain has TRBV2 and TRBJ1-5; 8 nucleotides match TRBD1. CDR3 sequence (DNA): TGTGCCAGCAGTGAGGGACAGGTTCGAAATCAGCCCCAGCATTTT. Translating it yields CASSEGQVRNQPQHF.